This is a list of T cell receptor beta chains from one sample in a study of blood T cell repertoires in COVID-19. The protocol was immunoSEQ multiplex PCR, while the TCRdb copy is restricted to in-frame clones and leaves out a portion. The sample shows approximately 90,000 clones, 70% to 90% of them seen only once. Sequenced sample: peripheral blood. Source of these receptors: a man older than 75 with active or convalescent COVID-19. The CDR3 runs from the conserved cysteine through the conserved F or W. Fields, in order: clone size, V gene, J gene, CDR3 protein. The listing skips clone size in some rows; elsewhere it reads once, few, many or a size class.

>NA|TRBV10-2|TRBJ2-1
CASRLGTSGGFDEQFF
>few|TRBV29-1|TRBJ2-5
CSVRAGGYQETQYF
>NA|TRBV7-2|TRBJ2-7
CASSLSGLAGGGASFEQYF
>NA|TRBV27|TRBJ2-7
CASSLTGPYEQYF
>once|TRBV13|TRBJ2-7
CASSSDLSGRASHEQYF
>NA|TRBV2|TRBJ1-4
CASNPDRGANEKLFF
>NA|TRBV9|TRBJ1-5
CASSVAGGVGQPQHF
>once|TRBV18|TRBJ1-4
CASSPLQGAATNEKLFF
>NA|TRBV5-1|TRBJ2-1
CASSPGLALDEQFF
>NA|TRBV20-1|TRBJ2-3
CSAIVVDTQYF
>once|TRBV4-1|TRBJ2-5
CASSLRTSGTLYLQETQYF
>NA|TRBV27|TRBJ2-3
CASSLPTRGTQYF
>NA|TRBV7-2|TRBJ2-5
CASSSGFTSGTQYF
>NA|TRBV19|TRBJ2-7
CASSIRGQGTSSEQYF
>NA|TRBV5-1|TRBJ2-7
CASSLALAGEAPYEQYF
>few|TRBV19|TRBJ1-2
CASSMGQERGYGYTF
>NA|TRBV5-1|TRBJ1-2
CASSLGAVSGYTF
>NA|TRBV4-1|TRBJ1-5
CASSQAGIPGNQPQHF
>NA|TRBV7-2|TRBJ1-5
CASSLHGRGTNQPQHF
>NA|TRBV4-1|TRBJ2-5
CASSQDGGRALKTQYF
>NA|TRBV21-1|TRBJ1-3
CASSPTEPDSGNTIYF
>NA|TRBV5-1|TRBJ2-2
CASSSAGGYTGELFF
>NA|TRBV7-6|TRBJ2-1
CASSRGLAGAYEQFF
>NA|TRBV27|TRBJ2-3
CASSWDIFTDTQYF
>NA|TRBV5-5|TRBJ1-2
CASSSLAGQEVYDGYTF
>NA|TRBV14|TRBJ2-2
CASSQDLIAMRNTGELFF
>NA|TRBV15|TRBJ1-6
CATSRLEAGSPLHF
>NA|TRBV6-2/TRBV6-3|TRBJ2-6
CASSYSGAISGANVLTF
>NA|TRBV2|TRBJ2-5
CASSDPSGRARETQYF
>NA|TRBV4-1|TRBJ2-7
CASRRFLAGGPSYEQYF
>NA|TRBV5-1|TRBJ2-1
CASSQTSGAYNEQFF
>few|TRBV27|TRBJ2-1
CASSPSGEQFF
>NA|TRBV2|TRBJ1-5
CASRGTPSNQPQHF
>NA|TRBV20-1|TRBJ2-3
CSASRGTHTDTQYF
>NA|TRBV4-2|TRBJ1-5
CASSQDVTGIQPQHF
>NA|TRBV19|TRBJ2-1
CASSMAGTRSLNEQFF
>NA|TRBV27|TRBJ1-2
CASSTGAPGGYTF
>NA|TRBV7-2|TRBJ2-7
CASSFKREVSEQYF
>few|TRBV5-8|TRBJ1-4
CASSLSDRAPINEKLFF
>NA|TRBV15|TRBJ2-3
CATSRDWAGGVADTQYF
>NA|TRBV7-2|TRBJ1-2
CASSSAPITGESYTF
>NA|TRBV7-2|TRBJ2-2
CASSGLAGNTGELFF
>NA|TRBV29-1|TRBJ1-3
CSVVDRANGNTIYF
>NA|TRBV7-2|TRBJ2-3
CASSQTGTGSHTDTQYF
>NA|TRBV3-1/TRBV3-2|TRBJ2-2
CASSGMTSLSTGELFF
>NA|TRBV7-6|TRBJ2-1
CASSLVGGLDGEQFF
>NA|TRBV2|TRBJ2-3
CASSAGQGAINTQYF
>once|TRBV4-3|TRBJ1-1
CASSPGHNTEAFF
>NA|TRBV28|TRBJ1-1
CASSRGWTEAFF
>NA|TRBV9|TRBJ2-2
CASSGQVADNTGELFF
>once|TRBV4-1|TRBJ1-2
CASSQDATGNGYTF
>NA|TRBV15|TRBJ2-5
CATSRATEERADF
>NA|TRBV7-6|TRBJ2-7
CASSSGTYRRGSSYEQYF
>NA|TRBV4-2|TRBJ2-1
CASSQDHRATEQFF
>few|TRBV4-2|TRBJ2-1
CASSQLSSGSHNEQFF